Listed below are T cell receptor beta chains from one sample, sequenced in a study of blood T cell repertoires in COVID-19. Profiled with immunoSEQ multiplex PCR; TCRdb holds only in-frame clones, not every one. Among hundreds of thousands of clones listed, around four fifths were seen once. The sequenced sample consisted of peripheral blood. These TCRs come from a woman aged 45-65 years with active or convalescent COVID-19. Both conserved end residues are part of each CDR3.

j_call	v_call	cdr3_aa
TRBJ2-3	TRBV5-4	CASSLKTSVTSDTQYF
TRBJ1-3	TRBV18	CASSPGQLSGNTIYF
TRBJ1-2	TRBV7-8	CASVTPPGLSGYTF
TRBJ2-2	TRBV3-1/TRBV3-2	CASSPYTGELFF
TRBJ2-5	TRBV11-2	CASSLGRTVLSETQYF
TRBJ2-6	TRBV7-8	CASSPGQGLSGANVLTF
TRBJ2-3	TRBV6-5	CASIPAGSDTQYF
TRBJ1-2	TRBV20-1	CSASYGTGVVYGYTF
TRBJ2-7	TRBV6-2/TRBV6-3	CASSYSSRGTWVKYEQYF
TRBJ1-2	TRBV30	CAWSVGGAGYYGYTF
TRBJ1-2	TRBV19	CASSRTGGYGYTF
TRBJ2-4	TRBV4-1	CASSVGLAGGVAKNIQYF
TRBJ1-4	TRBV7-9	CASSLAGTEHEKLFF
TRBJ1-1	TRBV5-8	CASSLDPETEAFF
TRBJ1-1	TRBV12-3/TRBV12-4	CASRPTVNTEAFF
TRBJ2-7	TRBV28	CASSFLSPGLVYEQYF
TRBJ1-2	TRBV19	CASSIGQAANYGYTF
TRBJ2-2	TRBV4-2	CASSQEVAGGLNTGELFF
TRBJ1-2	TRBV2	CASSDQANYGYTF
TRBJ2-3	TRBV27	CASRREIADTQYF
TRBJ2-7	TRBV24-1	CATGTAHSYEQYF
TRBJ1-6	TRBV6-6	CASSPRTGKDYNSPLHF
TRBJ1-2	TRBV19	CASSLRGAVHGYTF
TRBJ2-2	TRBV11-2	CASITLRLAGLSNTGELFF
TRBJ1-1	TRBV10-3	CATEQSSNTEAFF
TRBJ1-2	TRBV28	CASSLLPGLGYTF
TRBJ1-6	TRBV30	CAWNRGVYNSPLHF
TRBJ1-2	TRBV7-8	CASSWDTASYGYTF
TRBJ1-1	TRBV19	CASSIGVGLSTEAFF
TRBJ1-1	TRBV7-9	CASSLVSGPAGGEAFF
TRBJ2-3	TRBV5-1	CASESGSGDTQYF
TRBJ1-2	TRBV18	CASSLTRGQAAF
TRBJ2-7	TRBV27	CASSFGSGATYEQYF
TRBJ1-1	TRBV10-3	CATVREPNTEAFF
TRBJ1-2	TRBV21-1	CASIHGQALFCGYTF
TRBJ1-2	TRBV28	CATRQGYYGYTF
TRBJ1-1	TRBV12-3/TRBV12-4	CASSLTGQGEAFF
TRBJ2-1	TRBV19	CAYSKAEQQFF
TRBJ2-5	TRBV27	CASASGGRETQYF
TRBJ2-5	TRBV5-1	CASSLNGRGETQYF
TRBJ2-1	TRBV6-5	CASGTSGYYNEQFF
TRBJ1-2	TRBV29-1	CSVEEEEGLYGYTF
TRBJ1-5	TRBV6-2/TRBV6-3	CASSTPWTGDQPQHF
TRBJ2-1	TRBV6-4	CASSPREGGYNEQFF
TRBJ1-1	TRBV29-1	CSVTTRTAPREAFF
TRBJ2-3	TRBV5-1	CASSFIPWDRESDTQYF
TRBJ2-7	TRBV6-4	CASSMQAGYEQYF
TRBJ1-2	TRBV5-4	CASSFRQYNYGYTF
TRBJ1-5	TRBV7-8	CASSLGSRPGPQHF
TRBJ1-1	TRBV28	CASSPAYAPLRDTEAFF
TRBJ1-1	TRBV6-5	CASSLLGQGGTEAFF
TRBJ2-4	TRBV15	CATSRDFPGNIQYF
TRBJ1-5	TRBV5-1	CASSWGTGGNQPQHF
TRBJ1-3	TRBV2	CASSVGGSGNTIYF
TRBJ2-7	TRBV9	CASSATGTSGIYEQYF
TRBJ2-7	TRBV5-5	CASSLEGGRTHEQYF
TRBJ2-5	TRBV4-1	CATSRLVGETQYF
TRBJ2-2	TRBV27	CASSRGLGTGELFF
TRBJ2-1	TRBV5-1	CASSLTPLGQGISNEQFF